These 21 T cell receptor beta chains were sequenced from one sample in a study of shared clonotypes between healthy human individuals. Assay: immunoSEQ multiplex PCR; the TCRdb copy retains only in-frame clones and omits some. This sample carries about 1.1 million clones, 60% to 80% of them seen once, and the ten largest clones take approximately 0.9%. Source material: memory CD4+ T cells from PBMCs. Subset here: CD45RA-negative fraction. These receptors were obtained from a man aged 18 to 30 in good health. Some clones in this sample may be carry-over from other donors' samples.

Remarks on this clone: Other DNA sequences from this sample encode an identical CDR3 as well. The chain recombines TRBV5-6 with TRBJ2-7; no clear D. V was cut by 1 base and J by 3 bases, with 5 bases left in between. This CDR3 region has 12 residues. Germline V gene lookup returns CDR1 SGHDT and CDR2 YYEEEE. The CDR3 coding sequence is TGTGCCAGCAGCTTGTGGGGCTACGAGCAGTACTTC. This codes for CASSLWGYEQYF.

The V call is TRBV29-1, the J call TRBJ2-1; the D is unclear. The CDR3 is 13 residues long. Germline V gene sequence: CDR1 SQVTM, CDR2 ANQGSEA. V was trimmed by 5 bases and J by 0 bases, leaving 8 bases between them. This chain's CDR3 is CSVFLGSYNEQFF. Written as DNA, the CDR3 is TGCAGCGTTTTCCTGGGCTCCTACAATGAGCAGTTCTTC.

CDR3 coding DNA: TGTGCCAGCAGCCGGAACGACAGCCCGAGCTATGGCTACACCTTC. Translated, it gives CASSRNDSPSYGYTF. The chain links TRBV28 to TRBJ1-2, with D perhaps matching TRBD1 (5 bases). This CDR3 contains 15 residues. Germline assignment: CDR1 MDHEN and CDR2 SYDVKM. The V and J ends lost 6 bases and 4 bases respectively, with 18 bases between them.

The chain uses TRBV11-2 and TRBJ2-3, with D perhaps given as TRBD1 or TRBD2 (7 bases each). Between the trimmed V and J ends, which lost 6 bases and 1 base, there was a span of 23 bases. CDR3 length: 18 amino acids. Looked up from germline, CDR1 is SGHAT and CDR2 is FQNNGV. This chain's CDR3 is CASRHLTGGRGGTDTQYF. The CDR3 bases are TGTGCCAGCAGGCATTTGACGGGAGGCAGGGGGGGCACAGATACGCAGTATTTT.

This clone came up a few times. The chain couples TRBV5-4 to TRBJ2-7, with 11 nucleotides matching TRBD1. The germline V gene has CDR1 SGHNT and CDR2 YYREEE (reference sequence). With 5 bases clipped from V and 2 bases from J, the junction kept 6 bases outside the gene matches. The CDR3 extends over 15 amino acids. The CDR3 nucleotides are TGTGCCAGCAGAAGTGGACAGGGGGCTACCTACGAGCAGTACTTC. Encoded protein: CASRSGQGATYEQYF.

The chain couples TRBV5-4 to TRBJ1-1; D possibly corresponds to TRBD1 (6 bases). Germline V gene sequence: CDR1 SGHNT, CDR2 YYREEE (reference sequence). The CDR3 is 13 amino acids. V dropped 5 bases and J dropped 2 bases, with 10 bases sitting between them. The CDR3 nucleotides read TGTGCCAGCAGGGACAGACTTAACACTGAAGCTTTCTTT. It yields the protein CASRDRLNTEAFF.

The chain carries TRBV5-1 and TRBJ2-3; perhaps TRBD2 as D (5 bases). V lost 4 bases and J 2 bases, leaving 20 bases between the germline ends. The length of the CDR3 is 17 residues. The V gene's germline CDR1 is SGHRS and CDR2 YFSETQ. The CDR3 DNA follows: TGCGCCAGCAGCCCCCGCCCAGCGGACCTCCTCACAGATACGCAGTATTTT. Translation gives CASSPRPADLLTDTQYF. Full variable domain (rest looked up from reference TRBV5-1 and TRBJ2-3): KAGVTQTPRYLIKTRGQQVTLSCSPISGHRSVSWYQQTPGQGLQFLFEYFSETQRNKGNFPGRFSGRQFSNSRSEMNVSTLELGDSALYLCASSPRPADLLTDTQYFGPGTRLTVL.

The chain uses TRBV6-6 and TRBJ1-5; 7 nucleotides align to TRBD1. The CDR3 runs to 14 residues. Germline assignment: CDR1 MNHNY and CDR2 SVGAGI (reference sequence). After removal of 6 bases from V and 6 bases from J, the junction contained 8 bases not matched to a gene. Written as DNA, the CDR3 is TGTGCCAGCAGGGCCTGGACAGGCGGTCAGCCCCAGCATTTT. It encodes CASRAWTGGQPQHF.

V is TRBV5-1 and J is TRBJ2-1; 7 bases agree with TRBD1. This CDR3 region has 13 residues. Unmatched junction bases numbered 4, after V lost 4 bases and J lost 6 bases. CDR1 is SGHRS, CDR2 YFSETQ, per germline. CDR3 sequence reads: CASSGTESNEQFF. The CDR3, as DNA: TGCGCCAGCAGCGGGACAGAGAGCAATGAGCAGTTCTTC.

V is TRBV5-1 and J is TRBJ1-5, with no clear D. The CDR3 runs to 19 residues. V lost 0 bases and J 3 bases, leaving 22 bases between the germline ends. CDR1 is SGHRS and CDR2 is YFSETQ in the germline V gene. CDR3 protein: CASSLGSRDGESDNQPQHF. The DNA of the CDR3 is TGCGCCAGCAGCTTGGGCTCGCGAGACGGTGAGAGTGACAATCAGCCCCAGCATTTT.

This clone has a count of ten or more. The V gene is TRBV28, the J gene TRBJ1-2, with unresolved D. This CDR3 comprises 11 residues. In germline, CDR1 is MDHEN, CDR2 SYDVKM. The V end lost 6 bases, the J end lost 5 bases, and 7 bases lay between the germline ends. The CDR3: CASSHIYGYTF. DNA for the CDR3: TGTGCCAGCAGCCACATTTATGGCTACACCTTC.

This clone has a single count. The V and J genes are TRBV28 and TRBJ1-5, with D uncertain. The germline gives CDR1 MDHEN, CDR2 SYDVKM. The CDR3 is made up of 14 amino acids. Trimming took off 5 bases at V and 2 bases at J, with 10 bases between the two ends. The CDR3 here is CASSPGIGNQPQHF. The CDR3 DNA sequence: TGTGCCAGCAGTCCGGGGATTGGCAATCAGCCCCAGCATTTT.

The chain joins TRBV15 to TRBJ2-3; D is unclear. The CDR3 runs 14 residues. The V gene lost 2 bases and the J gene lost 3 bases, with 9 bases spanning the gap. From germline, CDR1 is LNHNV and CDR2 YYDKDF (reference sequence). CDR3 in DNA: TGTGCCACCAGCAGACTAAGTACGACAGATACGCAGTATTTT. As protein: CATSRLSTTDTQYF.

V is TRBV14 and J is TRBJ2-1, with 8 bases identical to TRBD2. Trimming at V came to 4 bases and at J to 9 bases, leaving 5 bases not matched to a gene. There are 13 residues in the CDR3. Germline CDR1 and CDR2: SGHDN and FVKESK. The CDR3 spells CASSLGLASEQFF. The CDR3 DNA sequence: TGTGCCAGCAGCCTAGGACTAGCTAGTGAGCAGTTCTTC.

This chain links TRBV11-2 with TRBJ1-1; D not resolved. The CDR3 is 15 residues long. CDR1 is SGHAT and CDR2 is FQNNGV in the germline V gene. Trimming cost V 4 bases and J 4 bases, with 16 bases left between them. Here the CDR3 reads CASSSQLAGSTEAFF. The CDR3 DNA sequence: TGTGCCAGCAGCTCTCAACTAGCGGGAAGCACTGAAGCTTTCTTT.

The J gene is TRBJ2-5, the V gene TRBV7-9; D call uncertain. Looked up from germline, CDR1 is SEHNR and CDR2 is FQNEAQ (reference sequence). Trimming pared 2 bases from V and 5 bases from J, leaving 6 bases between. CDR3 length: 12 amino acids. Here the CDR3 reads CASSLSWETQYF. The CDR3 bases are TGTGCCAGCAGCTTAAGTTGGGAGACCCAGTACTTC.

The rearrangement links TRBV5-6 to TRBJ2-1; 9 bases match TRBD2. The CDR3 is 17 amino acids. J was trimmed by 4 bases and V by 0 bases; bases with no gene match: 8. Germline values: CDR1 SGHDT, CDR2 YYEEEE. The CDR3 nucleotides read TGTGCCAGCAGCTTGGCATTTAGCGGGAGTTTATACAATGAGCAGTTCTTC. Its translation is CASSLAFSGSLYNEQFF.

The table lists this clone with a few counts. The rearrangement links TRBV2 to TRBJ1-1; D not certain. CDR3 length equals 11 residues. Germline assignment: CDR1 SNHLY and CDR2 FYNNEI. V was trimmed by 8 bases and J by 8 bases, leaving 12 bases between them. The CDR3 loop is CASAFTTEAFF. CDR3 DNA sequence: TGTGCCAGCGCCTTTACTACAGAAGCTTTCTTT.

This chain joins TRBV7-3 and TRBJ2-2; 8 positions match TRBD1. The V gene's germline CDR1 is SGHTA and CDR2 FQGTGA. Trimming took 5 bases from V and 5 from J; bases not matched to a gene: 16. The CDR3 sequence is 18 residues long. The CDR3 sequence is CASSRFSQDRANTGELFF. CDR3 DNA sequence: TGTGCCAGCAGCCGTTTTTCTCAGGACAGGGCTAATACCGGGGAGCTGTTTTTT.

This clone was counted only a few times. CDR3 coding DNA: TGTGCCAGAAGCTTGCCGGACACCGAAGAGACCCAGTACTTC. Protein: CARSLPDTEETQYF. V and J are TRBV5-3 and TRBJ2-5; possible D gene TRBD1, 5 bases. TRBV5-3 is designated an ORF whose function remains uncertain. This CDR3 spans 14 amino acids. V was clipped by 1 base and J by 3 bases, with 10 bases between them.

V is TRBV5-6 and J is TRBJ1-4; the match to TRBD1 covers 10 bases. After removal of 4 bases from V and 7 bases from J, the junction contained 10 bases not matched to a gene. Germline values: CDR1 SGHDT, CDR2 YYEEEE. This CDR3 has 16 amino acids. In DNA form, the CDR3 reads TGTGCCAGCAGCGAATTCACGACAGGGGGCAGTGAAAAACTGTTTTTT. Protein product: CASSEFTTGGSEKLFF.